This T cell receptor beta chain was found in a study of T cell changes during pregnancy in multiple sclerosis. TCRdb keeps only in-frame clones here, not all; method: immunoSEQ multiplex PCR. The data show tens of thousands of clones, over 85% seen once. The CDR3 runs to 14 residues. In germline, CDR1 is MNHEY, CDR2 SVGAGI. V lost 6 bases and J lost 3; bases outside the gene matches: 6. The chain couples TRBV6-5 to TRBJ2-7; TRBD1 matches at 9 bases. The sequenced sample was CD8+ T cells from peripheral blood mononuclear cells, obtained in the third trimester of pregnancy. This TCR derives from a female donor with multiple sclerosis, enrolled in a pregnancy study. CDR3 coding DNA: TGTGCCAGCAGCTGGGACAGGGTCGGCTACGAGCAGTACTTC. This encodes CASSWDRVGYEQYF.